What follows describes a single TCR beta chain. Clones were read by immunoSEQ multiplex PCR, and TCRdb kept only the in-frame ones, dropping some. The top ten clones hold about 4.3% of a sample with 45,000 to 60,000 clones, 91% of them seen once. This sample is drawn from a study of technical replicates of blood from a few donors. The TCR sequence derives from a human donor in good health. Some clones in this sample may be carry-over from other donors' samples. The source material was PBMCs.

This CDR3 reads CASSVGGGQGYSPLHF. CDR3 DNA sequence: TGTGCCAGCAGCGTAGGGGGTGGACAGGGATATTCACCCCTCCACTTT. The chain combines TRBV9 with TRBJ1-6; 8 nucleotides agree with TRBD1. The germline CDR1 and CDR2 sequences are SGDLS and YYNGEE. Losses at the gene ends were 0 bases for V and 8 bases for J; bases not matched to a gene: 7. The CDR3 is made up of 16 amino acids.